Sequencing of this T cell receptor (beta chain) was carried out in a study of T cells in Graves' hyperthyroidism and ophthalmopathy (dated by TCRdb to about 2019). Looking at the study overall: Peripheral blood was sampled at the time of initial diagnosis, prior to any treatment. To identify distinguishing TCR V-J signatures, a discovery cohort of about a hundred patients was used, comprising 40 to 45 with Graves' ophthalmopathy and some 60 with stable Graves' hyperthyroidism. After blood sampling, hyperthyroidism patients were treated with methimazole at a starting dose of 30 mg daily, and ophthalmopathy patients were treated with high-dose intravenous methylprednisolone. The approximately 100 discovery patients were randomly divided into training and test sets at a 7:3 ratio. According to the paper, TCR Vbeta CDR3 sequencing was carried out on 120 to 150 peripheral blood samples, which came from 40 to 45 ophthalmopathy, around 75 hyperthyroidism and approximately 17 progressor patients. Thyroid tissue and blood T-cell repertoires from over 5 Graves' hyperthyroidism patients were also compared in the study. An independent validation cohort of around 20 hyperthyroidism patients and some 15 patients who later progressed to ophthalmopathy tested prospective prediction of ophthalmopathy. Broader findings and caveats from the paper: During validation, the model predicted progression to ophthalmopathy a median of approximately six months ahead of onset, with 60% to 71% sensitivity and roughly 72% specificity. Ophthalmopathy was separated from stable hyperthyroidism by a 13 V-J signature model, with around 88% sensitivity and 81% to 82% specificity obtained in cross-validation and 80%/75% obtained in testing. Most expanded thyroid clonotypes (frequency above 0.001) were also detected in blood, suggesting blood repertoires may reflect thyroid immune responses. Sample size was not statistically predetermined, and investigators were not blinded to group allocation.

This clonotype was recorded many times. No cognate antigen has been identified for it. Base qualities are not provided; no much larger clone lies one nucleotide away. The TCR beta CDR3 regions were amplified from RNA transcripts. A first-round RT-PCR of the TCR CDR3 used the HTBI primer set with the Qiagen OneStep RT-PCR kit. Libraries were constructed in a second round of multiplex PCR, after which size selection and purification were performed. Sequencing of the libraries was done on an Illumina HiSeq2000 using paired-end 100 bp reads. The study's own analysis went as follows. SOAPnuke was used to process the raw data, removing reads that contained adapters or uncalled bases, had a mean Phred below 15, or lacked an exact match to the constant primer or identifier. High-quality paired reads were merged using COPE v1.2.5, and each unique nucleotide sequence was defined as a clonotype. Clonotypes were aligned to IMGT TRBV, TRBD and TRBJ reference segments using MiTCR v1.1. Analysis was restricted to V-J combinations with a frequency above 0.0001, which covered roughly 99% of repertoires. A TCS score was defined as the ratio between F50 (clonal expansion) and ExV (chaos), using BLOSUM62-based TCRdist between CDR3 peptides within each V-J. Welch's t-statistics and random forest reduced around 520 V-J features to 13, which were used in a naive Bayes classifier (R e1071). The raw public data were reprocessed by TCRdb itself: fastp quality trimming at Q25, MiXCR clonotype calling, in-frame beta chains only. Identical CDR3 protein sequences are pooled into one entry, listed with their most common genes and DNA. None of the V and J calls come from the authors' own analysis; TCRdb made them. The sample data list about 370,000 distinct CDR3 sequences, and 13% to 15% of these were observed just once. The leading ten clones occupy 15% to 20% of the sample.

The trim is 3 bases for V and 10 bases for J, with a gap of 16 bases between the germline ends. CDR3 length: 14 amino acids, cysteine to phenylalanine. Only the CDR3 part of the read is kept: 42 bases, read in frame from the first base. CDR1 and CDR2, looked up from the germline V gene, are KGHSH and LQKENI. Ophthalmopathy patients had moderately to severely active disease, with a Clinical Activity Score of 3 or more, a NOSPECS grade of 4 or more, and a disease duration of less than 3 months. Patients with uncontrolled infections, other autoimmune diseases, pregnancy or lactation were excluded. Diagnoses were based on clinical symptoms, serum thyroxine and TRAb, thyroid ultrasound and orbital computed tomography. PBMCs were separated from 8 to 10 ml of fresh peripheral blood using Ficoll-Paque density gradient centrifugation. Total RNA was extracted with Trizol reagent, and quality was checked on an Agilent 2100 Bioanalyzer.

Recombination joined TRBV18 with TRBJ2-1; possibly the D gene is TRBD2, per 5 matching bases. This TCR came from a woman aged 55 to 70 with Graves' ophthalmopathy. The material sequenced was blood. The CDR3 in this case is CASSPSSSGIEQFF. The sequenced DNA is TGTGCCAGCTCACCGAGTTCCAGCGGAATCGAGCAGTTCTTC.